These 8 T cell receptor beta chains originate from one sample sequenced in a study of response to subunit inactivated influenza vaccine. TCRdb fed the RT-PCR reads into MiXCR, producing one record per CDR3 protein. The repertoire holds about 700,000 distinct CDR3 sequences, approximately 15% seen once, with less than 9% in the top ten. Sequenced material: PBMCs from blood, taken less than 15 days before vaccination. These receptor sequences come from a man aged 45-65 years who received an inactivated influenza vaccine.

The chain joins TRBV2 to TRBJ2-5; TRBD2 matches at 7 bases. The CDR3 covers 14 residues. V dropped 4 bases and J dropped 2; count of bases not matched to a gene: 4. The V gene's germline CDR1 is SNHLY and CDR2 FYNNEI. In DNA form, the CDR3 reads TGTGCCAGCAGTGCGTCGGGGGGACAAGAGACCCAGTACTTC. Amino acids: CASSASGGQETQYF.

This clonotype was recorded a few times. The J gene is TRBJ2-3, the V gene TRBV2; TRBD2 is a possible D gene (5 bases). Trimming removed 4 bases from V and 2 bases from J, with 25 bases in between. CDR3 size: 19 residues. Germline V gene lookup returns CDR1 SNHLY and CDR2 FYNNEI. CDR3: CASSGMSQLAKTLTDTQYF. In DNA, the CDR3 is TGTGCCAGCAGTGGTATGAGTCAGCTAGCAAAGACTCTCACAGATACGCAGTATTTT.

In its sample, this clonotype was seen a few times. V gene TRBV6-5 combines with J gene TRBJ2-6, with 8 positions matching TRBD1. The J segment lost 3 bases and the V segment lost 0 bases, leaving 1 base of the junction unmatched. Germline V gene sequence: CDR1 MNHEY, CDR2 SVGAGI. This CDR3 has 16 residues. CDR3 sequence: CASSYSRGLGANVLTF. DNA for the CDR3: TGTGCCAGCAGTTACTCCAGGGGGCTTGGGGCCAACGTCCTGACTTTC.

The V call is TRBV12-3 or TRBV12-4, the J call TRBJ1-1, with no clear D. V was pared by 6 bases and J by 8 bases, with 13 bases between. The CDR3 contains 12 residues. The CDR3 DNA reads as TGTGCCAGCAGCCCGGTCGGACTAGAAGCTTTCTTT. It specifies CASSPVGLEAFF.

This clonotype was seen a handful of times. The DNA of the CDR3 is TGTGCCAGCAGTTTTAGACTAGCGGGAGGGTATGAGCAGTTCTTC. Translation: CASSFRLAGGYEQFF. The chain joins TRBV12-3 or TRBV12-4 to TRBJ2-1, with 14 bases fitting TRBD2. This CDR3 comprises 15 residues. V gave up 3 bases and J gave up 8 bases; unmatched junction bases: 3.

This clonotype was seen a few times. The gene calls are TRBV27 and TRBJ2-7, with D possibly being TRBD1 (6 bases). Trimming left V 6 bases short and J 4 bases short, with 22 bases between. The germline V gene encodes CDR1 MNHEY and CDR2 SMNVEV (reference sequence). CDR3 length: 16 residues. CDR3 amino acids: CASSYRTALLGYEQYF. The CDR3 DNA is TGTGCCAGCAGCTACCGGACAGCCCTCCTGGGATACGAGCAGTACTTC.

V is TRBV20-1 and J is TRBJ2-5; TRBD2 is a possible D gene (6 bases). Trimming took 0 bases from V and 6 from J, leaving 26 bases between them. CDR1 is DFQATT, CDR2 SNEGSKA, per germline (reference sequence). This CDR3 region has 18 residues. CDR3 nucleotide sequence: TGCAGTGCTAGAGATAGTTCAGGGAGTAGCGGAGGAGGGAAGACCCAGTACTTC. Residues: CSARDSSGSSGGGKTQYF.

The chain carries TRBV2 and TRBJ2-5; D perhaps matches TRBD1 (5 bases). V lost 5 bases, J lost 2 bases, and 12 bases lay in between. The CDR3 spans 14 residues. The germline gives CDR1 SNHLY, CDR2 FYNNEI. The CDR3 protein is CASSPGRTQETQYF. CDR3 nucleotide sequence: TGTGCCAGCAGTCCCGGACGGACACAAGAGACCCAGTACTTC.